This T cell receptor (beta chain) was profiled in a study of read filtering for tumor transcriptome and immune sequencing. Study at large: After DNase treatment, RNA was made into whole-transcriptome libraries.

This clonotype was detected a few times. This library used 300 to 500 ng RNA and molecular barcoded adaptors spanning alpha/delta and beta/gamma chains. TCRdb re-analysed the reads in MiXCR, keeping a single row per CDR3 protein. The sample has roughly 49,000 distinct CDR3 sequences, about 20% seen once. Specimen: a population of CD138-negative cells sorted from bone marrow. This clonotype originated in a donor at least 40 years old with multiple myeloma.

This CDR3 is CASSSTGEYGNSPLHF. CDR3 sequence (DNA): TGTGCCAGTAGTTCCACAGGGGAGTACGGTAATTCACCCCTCCACTTT. The chain uses TRBV19 and TRBJ1-6; 7 bases are a match to TRBD1. This CDR3 region has 16 residues. Germline V lookup: CDR1 LNHDA, CDR2 SQIVND (reference sequence). V was clipped by 5 bases and J by 6 bases; unmatched bases: 10.